Here is one T cell receptor (beta chain) with its context. Its antigen is undetermined. Other DNA sequences from this sample encode an identical CDR3 as well. Germline assignment: CDR1 SGHNT and CDR2 YENEEA. CDR3 length equals 14 residues. J was trimmed by 3 bases and V by 2 bases; bases with no gene match: 1. The entry originates in a study of shared clonotypes between healthy human individuals. Overall study findings and caveats: Against clonotypes common to all four donors, non-shared ones had lower generation probabilities.

TCRdb's copy holds only in-frame clones and misses some; the assay was immunoSEQ multiplex PCR. Altogether a few million clones are present, 93% being singletons, with the ten largest covering 0.39%. The source of this sequence is a man younger than 30 in good health. Some clones in this sample may be carry-over from other donors' samples. The sample consisted of naive CD4+ T cells from PBMCs. Subset in this sample: CD45RA+ positively selected. V is TRBV11-3 and J is TRBJ2-1; 7 bases agree with TRBD1. CDR3 sequence: CASSLRQGYNEQFF. The DNA for the CDR3 is TGTGCCAGCAGCTTACGACAGGGCTACAATGAGCAGTTCTTC.